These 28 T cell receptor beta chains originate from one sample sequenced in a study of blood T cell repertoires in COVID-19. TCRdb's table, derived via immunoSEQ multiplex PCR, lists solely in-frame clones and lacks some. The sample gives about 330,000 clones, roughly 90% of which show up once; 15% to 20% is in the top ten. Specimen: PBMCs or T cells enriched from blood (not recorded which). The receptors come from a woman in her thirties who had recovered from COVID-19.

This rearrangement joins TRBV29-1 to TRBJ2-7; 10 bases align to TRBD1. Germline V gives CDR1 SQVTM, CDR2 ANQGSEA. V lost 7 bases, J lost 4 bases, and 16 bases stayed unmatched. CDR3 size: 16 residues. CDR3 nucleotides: TGCAGCGCCAATAGGGGGACAGGGGCGGGGTTATACGAGCAGTACTTC. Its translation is CSANRGTGAGLYEQYF.

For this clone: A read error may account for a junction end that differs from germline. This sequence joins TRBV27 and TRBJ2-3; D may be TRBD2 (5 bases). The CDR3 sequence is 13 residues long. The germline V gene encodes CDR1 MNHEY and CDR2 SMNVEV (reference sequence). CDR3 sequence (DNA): TGTGCCAGCAGCTTATCCGGGAAAACCTCTGGGTATTTT. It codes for CASSLSGKTSGYF.

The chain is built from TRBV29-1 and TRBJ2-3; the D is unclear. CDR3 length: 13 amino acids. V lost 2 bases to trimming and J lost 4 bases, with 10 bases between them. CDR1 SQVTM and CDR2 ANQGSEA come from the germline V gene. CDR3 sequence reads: CSVELLVPDTQYF. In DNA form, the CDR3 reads TGCAGCGTTGAACTTCTCGTTCCAGATACGCAGTATTTT.

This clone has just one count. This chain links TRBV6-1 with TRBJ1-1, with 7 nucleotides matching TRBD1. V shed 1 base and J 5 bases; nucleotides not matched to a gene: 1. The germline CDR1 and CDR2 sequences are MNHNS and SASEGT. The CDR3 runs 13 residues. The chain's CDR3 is CASSEGTGTEAFF. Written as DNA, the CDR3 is TGTGCCAGCAGTGAAGGGACAGGAACTGAAGCTTTCTTT.

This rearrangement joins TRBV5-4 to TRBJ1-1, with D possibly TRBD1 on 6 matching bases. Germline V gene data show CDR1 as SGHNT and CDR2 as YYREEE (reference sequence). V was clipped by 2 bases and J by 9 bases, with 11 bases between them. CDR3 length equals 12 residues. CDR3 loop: CASSLVGQKAFF. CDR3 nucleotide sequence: TGTGCCAGCAGCTTAGTCGGACAGAAAGCTTTCTTT.

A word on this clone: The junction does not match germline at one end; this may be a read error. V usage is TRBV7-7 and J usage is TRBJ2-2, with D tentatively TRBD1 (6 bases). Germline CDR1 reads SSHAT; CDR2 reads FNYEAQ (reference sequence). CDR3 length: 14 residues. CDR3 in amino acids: CASSATGMTGELFF. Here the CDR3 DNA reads TGTGCTAGCAGCGCCACAGGGATGACCGGGGAGCTGTTTTTT.

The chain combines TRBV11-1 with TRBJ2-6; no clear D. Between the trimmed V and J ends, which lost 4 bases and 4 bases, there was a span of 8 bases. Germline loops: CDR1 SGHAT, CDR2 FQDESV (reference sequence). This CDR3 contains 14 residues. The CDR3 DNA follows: TGTGCCAGCAGCTCCTCCCAGGGGGCCAACGTCCTGACTTTC. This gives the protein CASSSSQGANVLTF.

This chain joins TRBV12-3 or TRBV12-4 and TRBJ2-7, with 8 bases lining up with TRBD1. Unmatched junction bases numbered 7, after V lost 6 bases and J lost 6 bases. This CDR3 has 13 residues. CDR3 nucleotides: TGTGCCAGCAGGGGACAGGTTGGGGGCGAGCAGTACTTC. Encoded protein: CASRGQVGGEQYF.

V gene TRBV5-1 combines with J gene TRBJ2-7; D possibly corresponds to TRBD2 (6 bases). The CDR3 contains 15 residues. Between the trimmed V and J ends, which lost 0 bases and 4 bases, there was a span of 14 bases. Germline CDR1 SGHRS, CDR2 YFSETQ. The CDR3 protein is CASSLAGRQTYEQYF. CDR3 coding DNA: TGCGCCAGCAGCTTGGCGGGGAGGCAGACTTACGAGCAGTACTTC.

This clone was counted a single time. The CDR3 here is CASSSHPGYSNQPQHF. CDR3 bases: TGTGCCAGCAGTTCGCACCCGGGGTATAGCAATCAGCCCCAGCATTTT. The chain employs TRBV28 and TRBJ1-5; D gene unclear. This CDR3 comprises 16 residues. The germline V and J ends were trimmed by 4 bases and 0 bases, with 13 bases remaining between them. CDR1 and CDR2 (germline): MDHEN, SYDVKM.

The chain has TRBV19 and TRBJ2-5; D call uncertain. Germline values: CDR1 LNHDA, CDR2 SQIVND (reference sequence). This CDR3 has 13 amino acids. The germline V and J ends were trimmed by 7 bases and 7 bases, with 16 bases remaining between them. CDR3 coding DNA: TGTGCCAGTACCGTCACGGCAGGAACGACCCAGTACTTC. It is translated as CASTVTAGTTQYF.

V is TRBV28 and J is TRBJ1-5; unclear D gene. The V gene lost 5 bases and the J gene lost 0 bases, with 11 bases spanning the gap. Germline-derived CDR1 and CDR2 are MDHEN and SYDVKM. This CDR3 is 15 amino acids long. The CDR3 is CASSPAGSSNQPQHF. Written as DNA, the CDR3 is TGTGCCAGCAGTCCAGCGGGAAGTAGCAATCAGCCCCAGCATTTT.

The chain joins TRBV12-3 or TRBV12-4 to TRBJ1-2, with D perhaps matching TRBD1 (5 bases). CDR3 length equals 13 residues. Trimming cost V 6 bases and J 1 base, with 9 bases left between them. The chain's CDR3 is CASSPQGNYGYTF. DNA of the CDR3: TGTGCCAGCAGCCCTCAGGGTAACTATGGCTACACCTTC.

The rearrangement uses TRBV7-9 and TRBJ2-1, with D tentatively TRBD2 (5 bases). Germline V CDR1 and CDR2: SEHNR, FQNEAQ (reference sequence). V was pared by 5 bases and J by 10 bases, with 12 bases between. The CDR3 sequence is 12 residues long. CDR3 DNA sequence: TGTGCCAGCAGCACTCCATCGGGGGAGCAGTTCTTC. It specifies CASSTPSGEQFF.

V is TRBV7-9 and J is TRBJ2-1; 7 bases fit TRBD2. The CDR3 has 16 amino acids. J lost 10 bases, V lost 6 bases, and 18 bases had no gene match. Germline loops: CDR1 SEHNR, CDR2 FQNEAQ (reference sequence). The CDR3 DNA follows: TGTGCCAGCAGTCCTAGCGGCGGGACCCCCAATAAGGAGCAGTTCTTC. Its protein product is CASSPSGGTPNKEQFF.

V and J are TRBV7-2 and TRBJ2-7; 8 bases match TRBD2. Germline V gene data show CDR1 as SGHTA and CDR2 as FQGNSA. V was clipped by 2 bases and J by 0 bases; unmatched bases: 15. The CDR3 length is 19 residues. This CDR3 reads CASSLRLAGPTGLSYEQYF. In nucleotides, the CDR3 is TGTGCCAGCAGCTTACGGCTAGCGGGTCCTACCGGCCTCTCCTACGAGCAGTACTTC.

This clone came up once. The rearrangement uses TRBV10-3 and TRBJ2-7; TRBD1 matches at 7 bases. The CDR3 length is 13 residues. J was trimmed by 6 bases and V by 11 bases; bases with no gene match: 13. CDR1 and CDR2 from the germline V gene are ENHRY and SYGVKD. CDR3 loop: CAASGTDGSEQYF. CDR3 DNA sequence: TGTGCCGCCTCCGGGACAGACGGATCCGAGCAGTACTTC.

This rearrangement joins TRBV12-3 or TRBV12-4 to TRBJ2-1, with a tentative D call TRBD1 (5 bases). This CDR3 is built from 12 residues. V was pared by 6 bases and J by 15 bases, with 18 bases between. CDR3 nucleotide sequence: TGTGCCAGCAGCATGGACATCCGCTACAGGTTCTTC. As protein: CASSMDIRYRFF.

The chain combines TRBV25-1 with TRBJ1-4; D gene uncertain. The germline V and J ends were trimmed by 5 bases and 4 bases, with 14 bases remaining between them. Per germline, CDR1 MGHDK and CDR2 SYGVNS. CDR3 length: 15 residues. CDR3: CASSQPGWGNEKLFF. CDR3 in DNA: TGTGCCAGCAGTCAGCCGGGGTGGGGTAATGAAAAACTGTTTTTT.

For the CDR3, the DNA is TGTGCCAGCAGTGAAGTCTCCTATGGCTACACCTTC. It translates to CASSEVSYGYTF. The chain employs TRBV2 and TRBJ1-2; D uncertain. The germline V gene encodes CDR1 SNHLY and CDR2 FYNNEI. This CDR3 region has 12 residues. The V end was cut by 1 base, the J end by 4 bases, with 4 bases between.

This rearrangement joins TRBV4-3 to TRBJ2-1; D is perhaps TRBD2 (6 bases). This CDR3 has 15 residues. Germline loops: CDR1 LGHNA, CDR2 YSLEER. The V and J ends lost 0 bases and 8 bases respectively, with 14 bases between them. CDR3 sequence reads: CASSQERLVFHEQFF. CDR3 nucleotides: TGCGCCAGCAGCCAAGAAAGACTAGTCTTCCATGAGCAGTTCTTC.

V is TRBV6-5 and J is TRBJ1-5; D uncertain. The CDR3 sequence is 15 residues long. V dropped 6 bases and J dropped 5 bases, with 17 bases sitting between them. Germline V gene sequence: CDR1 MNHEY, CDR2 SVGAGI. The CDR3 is CASRIDPGTYQPQHF. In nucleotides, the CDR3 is TGTGCCAGCAGAATCGACCCAGGAACCTATCAGCCCCAGCATTTT.

CDR3 sequence: CASERTGHLLPIQPQHF. In DNA, the CDR3 is TGTGCCAGCGAGAGGACAGGGCATCTACTTCCCATCCAGCCCCAGCATTTT. This rearrangement joins TRBV25-1 to TRBJ1-5; TRBD1 matches 8 bases. From germline, CDR1 is MGHDK and CDR2 SYGVNS. V trimming: 8 bases; J trimming: 7 bases; junction bases outside the gene matches: 19. The length of the CDR3 is 17 residues.

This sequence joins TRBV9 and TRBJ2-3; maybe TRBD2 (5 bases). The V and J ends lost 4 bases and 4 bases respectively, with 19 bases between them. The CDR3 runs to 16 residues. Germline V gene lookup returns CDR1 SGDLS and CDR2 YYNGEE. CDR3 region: CASSPSWRIAADTQYF. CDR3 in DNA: TGTGCCAGCAGCCCCTCTTGGAGGATAGCTGCAGATACGCAGTATTTT.

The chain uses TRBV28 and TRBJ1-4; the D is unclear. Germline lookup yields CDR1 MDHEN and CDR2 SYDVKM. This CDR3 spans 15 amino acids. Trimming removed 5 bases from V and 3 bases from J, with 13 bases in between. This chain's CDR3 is CASSPPSGSNEKLFF. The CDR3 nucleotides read TGTGCCAGCAGTCCCCCGTCGGGATCTAATGAAAAACTGTTTTTT.

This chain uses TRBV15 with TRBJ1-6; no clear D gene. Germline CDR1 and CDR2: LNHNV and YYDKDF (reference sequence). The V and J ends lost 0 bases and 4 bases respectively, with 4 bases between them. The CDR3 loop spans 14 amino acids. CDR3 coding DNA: TGTGCCACCAGCAGAGACTCTTATAATTCACCCCTCCACTTT. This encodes CATSRDSYNSPLHF.

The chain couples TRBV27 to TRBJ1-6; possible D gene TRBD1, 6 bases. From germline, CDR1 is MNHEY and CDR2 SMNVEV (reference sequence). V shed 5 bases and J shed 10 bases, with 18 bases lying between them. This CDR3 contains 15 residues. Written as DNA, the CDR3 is TGTGCCAGCAGTGGCAACAGGGTTATTGGCTCACCCCTCCACTTT. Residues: CASSGNRVIGSPLHF.

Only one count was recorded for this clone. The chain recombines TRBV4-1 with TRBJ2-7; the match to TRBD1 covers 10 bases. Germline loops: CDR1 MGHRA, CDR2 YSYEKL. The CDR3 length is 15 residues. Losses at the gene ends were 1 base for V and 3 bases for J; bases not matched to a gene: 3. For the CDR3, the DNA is TGCGCCAGCAGCCAAGGGGGACAGGGGATCTACGAGCAGTACTTC. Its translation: CASSQGGQGIYEQYF.